A single sample is the source of the 27 T cell receptor beta chains below, sequenced in a study of blood T cell repertoires in COVID-19. Assay used: immunoSEQ multiplex PCR; TCRdb lists only in-frame clones, some missing. Altogether about 200,000 clones are present, about 88% being singletons, with the ten largest covering 15% to 20%. Sequenced material: peripheral blood. All receptors come from a man between 50 and 59 years old with COVID-19, enrolled during active disease.

This chain joins TRBV9 and TRBJ2-1; 9 positions match TRBD2. V shed 4 bases, J shed 2 bases, and the junction held 10 bases outside the gene matches. This CDR3 region has 17 residues. Germline CDR1 reads SGDLS; CDR2 reads YYNGEE. The CDR3 DNA sequence: TGTGCCAGCAGCCCCGGTGTGGCGGGAGGGCCCTACAATGAGCAGTTCTTC. This encodes CASSPGVAGGPYNEQFF.

This rearrangement joins TRBV3-1 (or the pseudogene TRBV3-2) to TRBJ2-5; D perhaps matches TRBD2 (5 bases). The V gene's germline CDR1 is LGHDT and CDR2 YNNKEL (reference sequence). There are 15 residues in the CDR3. The V gene lost 2 bases and the J gene lost 2 bases, with 12 bases spanning the gap. The chain's CDR3 is CASSQPSDYQETQYF. CDR3 DNA: TGTGCCAGCAGCCAACCGAGCGACTATCAAGAGACCCAGTACTTC.

The V and J genes are TRBV27 and TRBJ2-3; 13 bases are shared with TRBD2. Germline-derived CDR1 and CDR2 are MNHEY and SMNVEV (reference sequence). Unmatched junction bases numbered 3, after V lost 5 bases and J lost 4 bases. CDR3 length equals 15 residues. The DNA of the CDR3 is TGTGCCAGCAGTACACTAGCGGGAGGGCCAGATACGCAGTATTTT. Translated, it gives CASSTLAGGPDTQYF.

The gene calls are TRBV6-5 and TRBJ1-5; no reliable D call. Trimming cost V 0 bases and J 5 bases, with 14 bases left between them. The CDR3 spans 16 residues. Germline V lookup: CDR1 MNHEY, CDR2 SVGAGI. The CDR3 DNA sequence: TGTGCCAGCAGTTACTCGGCGGGTCATCCCTATCAGCCCCAGCATTTT. Translated: CASSYSAGHPYQPQHF.

The chain uses TRBV7-3 and TRBJ1-1; 7 bases line up with TRBD1. Trimming removed 2 bases from V and 6 bases from J; junction bases left unmatched: 9. Germline V gene data show CDR1 as SGHTA and CDR2 as FQGTGA. CDR3 size: 15 residues. The CDR3 loop is CASSLVAGGFPEAFF. CDR3 nucleotide sequence: TGTGCCAGCAGCTTAGTGGCAGGGGGGTTCCCTGAAGCTTTCTTT. Filled out from reference TRBV7-3 and TRBJ1-1, the complete variable domain reads GAGVSQTPSNKVTEKGKYVELRCDPISGHTALYWYRQSLGQGPEFLIYFQGTGAADDSGLPNDRFFAVRPEGSVSTLKIQRTERGDSAVYLCASSLVAGGFPEAFFGQGTRLTVV.

The chain employs TRBV5-1 and TRBJ2-5, with TRBD1 matching over 8 bases. Losses at the gene ends were 4 bases for V and 2 bases for J; bases not matched to a gene: 10. The germline gives CDR1 SGHRS, CDR2 YFSETQ. This CDR3 spans 16 amino acids. The CDR3 coding sequence is TGCGCCAGCAGCGTAAGGACAGGGATTTGGCAAGAGACCCAGTACTTC. It codes for CASSVRTGIWQETQYF.

In DNA, the CDR3 is TGTGCCAGCAGCAAGGGAGTTAGCAATCAGCCCCAGCATTTT. Its translation: CASSKGVSNQPQHF. The chain combines TRBV9 with TRBJ1-5; no reliable D call. CDR1 and CDR2 from the germline V gene are SGDLS and YYNGEE. V was trimmed by 4 bases and J by 0 bases, leaving 8 bases between them. The CDR3 totals 14 residues.

The rearrangement joins TRBV5-4 to TRBJ1-3; D might be TRBD1 (5 bases). The CDR3 covers 16 residues. With 6 bases removed from V and 0 bases from J, the gap between germline ends came to 16 bases. Per germline, CDR1 SGHNT and CDR2 YYREEE (reference sequence). CDR3 bases: TGTGCCAGCACCCTGCACAGGCCGGACTCTGGAAACACCATATATTTT. Translation: CASTLHRPDSGNTIYF.

The chain combines TRBV5-1 with TRBJ1-5; a weak D match, TRBD1 (5 bases). CDR1 is SGHRS and CDR2 is YFSETQ in the germline V gene. This CDR3 contains 13 residues. V was pared by 0 bases and J by 7 bases, with 8 bases between. The CDR3 spells CASSLAQGQPQHF. CDR3 nucleotide sequence: TGCGCCAGCAGCTTGGCTCAGGGACAGCCCCAGCATTTT.

The V and J genes are TRBV29-1 and TRBJ1-1; TRBD1 might be the D (5 bases). The CDR3 spans 12 residues. Germline-derived CDR1 and CDR2 are SQVTM and ANQGSEA. V dropped 7 bases and J dropped 11 bases, with 20 bases sitting between them. CDR3 bases: TGCAGCGCGACGGGGGAGACTTGGAGGGCTTTCTTT. Protein sequence: CSATGETWRAFF.

This clone appeared a single time. This chain connects TRBV7-2 to TRBJ2-7, with 11 nucleotides matching TRBD2. The CDR3 runs to 16 residues. CDR1 and CDR2 from the germline V gene are SGHTA and FQGNSA. V lost 3 bases to trimming and J lost 3 bases; unmatched junction nucleotides: 7. The CDR3 nucleotides read TGTGCCAGCAGCTTCAACCCCGGGACTAGCGGCTACGAGCAGTACTTC. Its translation is CASSFNPGTSGYEQYF.

The chain uses TRBV6-1 and TRBJ2-1, with D maybe TRBD2 (5 bases). The germline V and J ends were trimmed by 0 bases and 2 bases, with 14 bases remaining between them. The CDR3 has 17 amino acids. CDR1 and CDR2 (germline): MNHNS, SASEGT. The CDR3 nucleotides read TGTGCCAGCAGTGAAGCCCTGGTAGCGAGAGCCTACAATGAGCAGTTCTTC. Translated, it gives CASSEALVARAYNEQFF.

V usage is TRBV19 and J usage is TRBJ1-5, with TRBD1 matching 9 bases. The CDR3 length is 15 residues. The V and J ends lost 8 bases and 7 bases, in that order; junction bases with no gene match: 12. From germline, CDR1 is LNHDA and CDR2 SQIVND (reference sequence). The DNA for the CDR3 is TGTGCCAGTGATGGAGGGACAGGGCTTTACCAGCCCCAGCATTTT. Translation: CASDGGTGLYQPQHF.

This sequence joins TRBV7-3 and TRBJ2-3; TRBD2 aligns across 13 bases. Germline V gene data show CDR1 as SGHTA and CDR2 as FQGTGA. The CDR3 is 17 amino acids. V lost 2 bases, J lost 5 bases, and 7 bases stayed unmatched. The CDR3 coding sequence is TGTGCCAGCAGCTTAGGGGGGACTAGCGGGATGGGAGATACGCAGTATTTT. Translating gives CASSLGGTSGMGDTQYF.

V gene TRBV7-2 combines with J gene TRBJ2-1, with 7 bases aligning to TRBD2. Trimming took 6 bases from V and 2 from J; bases not matched to a gene: 10. Germline assignment: CDR1 SGHTA and CDR2 FQGNSA. The CDR3 runs to 16 residues. DNA of the CDR3: TGTGCCAGCAGTCCTATCGGGACTACCACCTACAATGAGCAGTTCTTC. Translating gives CASSPIGTTTYNEQFF. Using reference TRBV7-2 and TRBJ2-1 for the parts outside the CDR3, the full variable domain is GAGVSQSPSNKVTEKGKDVELRCDPISGHTALYWYRQSLGQGLEFLIYFQGNSAPDKSGLPSDRFSAERTGGSVSTLTIQRTQQEDSAVYLCASSPIGTTTYNEQFFGPGTRLTVL.

The rearrangement links TRBV10-3 to TRBJ1-2; TRBD1 aligns across 8 bases. The CDR3 loop spans 16 amino acids. Germline loops: CDR1 ENHRY, CDR2 SYGVKD. Trimming took 2 bases from V and 2 from J; bases not matched to a gene: 7. CDR3 in amino acids: CAISERNDRGNYGYTF. The CDR3, as DNA: TGTGCCATCAGTGAGAGGAACGACAGGGGAAACTATGGCTACACCTTC.

This clone has a handful of counts. The chain combines TRBV9 with TRBJ2-7; the match to TRBD2 covers 8 bases. The CDR3 totals 14 residues. V lost 0 bases, J lost 5 bases, and 4 bases stayed unmatched. Germline V gives CDR1 SGDLS, CDR2 YYNGEE. DNA for the CDR3: TGTGCCAGCAGCGTAGCGAGCGGGAGTAACGAGCAGTACTTC. This translates into CASSVASGSNEQYF.

This clone has only one observation. The chain couples TRBV4-3 to TRBJ2-1, with TRBD2 identical over 10 bases. Germline lookup yields CDR1 LGHNA and CDR2 YSLEER. The CDR3 consists of 15 residues. J lost 7 bases, V lost 3 bases, and 6 bases had no gene match. The CDR3 region has the DNA TGCGCCAGCAGCCACTCCCTAGCGGGGGATAATGAGCAGTTCTTC. Translating it yields CASSHSLAGDNEQFF.

CDR3 amino acids: CASSERWGQGQETQYF. CDR3 DNA sequence: TGTGCCAGCAGTGAGCGTTGGGGGCAGGGCCAAGAGACCCAGTACTTC. The chain carries TRBV6-1 and TRBJ2-5, with a tentative D call TRBD1 (6 bases). This CDR3 spans 16 amino acids. Germline V gene data show CDR1 as MNHNS and CDR2 as SASEGT. V lost 3 bases to trimming and J lost 1 base, with 15 bases between them.

This clone has a single count. The rearrangement links TRBV30 to TRBJ1-6, with a weak D call TRBD1 (6 bases). Germline V CDR1 and CDR2: GTSNPN, SVGIG (reference sequence). Trimming left V 0 bases short and J 7 bases short, with 10 bases between. The CDR3 runs 14 residues. The CDR3 loop reads CAWSVYRENSPLHF. The DNA of the CDR3 is TGTGCCTGGAGTGTCTACAGGGAGAATTCACCCCTCCACTTT.

The CDR3 nucleotides are TGTGCCAGCAGTGAAAGCGGGTGGATCACTGAAGCTTTCTTT. It is translated as CASSESGWITEAFF. V usage is TRBV6-1 and J usage is TRBJ1-1, with no clear D. V shed 2 bases and J shed 4 bases, with 11 bases lying between them. The CDR3 is 14 amino acids. Per the germline V gene, CDR1 is MNHNS and CDR2 is SASEGT.

This chain uses TRBV18 with TRBJ2-5, with a weak D call TRBD2 (6 bases). The ends were cut back, 2 bases at V and 5 bases at J, with 12 bases in the middle. Germline V gene sequence: CDR1 KGHSH, CDR2 LQKENI. The CDR3 is made up of 14 amino acids. The CDR3 is CASSPKGRSETQYF. CDR3 DNA: TGTGCCAGCTCACCAAAAGGGAGGTCGGAGACCCAGTACTTC.

This chain joins TRBV7-9 and TRBJ2-1; 9 bases are a match to TRBD2. CDR3 length: 14 residues. Germline CDR1 SEHNR, CDR2 FQNEAQ (reference sequence). V trimming: 3 bases; J trimming: 8 bases; junction bases outside the gene matches: 5. The CDR3 bases are TGTGCCAGCAGCTTGGTCGGGACTAGCTATGAGCAGTTCTTC. It translates to CASSLVGTSYEQFF.

Here the CDR3 DNA reads TGTGCCAGCAGTTGGTGGCAGGAGGCCAATCAGCCCCAGCATTTT. Encoded protein: CASSWWQEANQPQHF. This chain links TRBV2 with TRBJ1-5; no clear D gene. Germline assignment: CDR1 SNHLY and CDR2 FYNNEI. The CDR3 sequence is 15 residues long. Trimming shortened V by 5 bases and J by 3 bases, and 14 bases separated the two germline ends.

CDR3 sequence (DNA): TGTGCCAGCAGCCTCCGGGGGGGCCGGGAGACCCAGTACTTC. It is translated as CASSLRGGRETQYF. V usage is TRBV7-9 and J usage is TRBJ2-5; TRBD2 agrees at 8 bases. Germline V gene lookup returns CDR1 SEHNR and CDR2 FQNEAQ (reference sequence). There are 14 residues in the CDR3. V lost 5 bases, J lost 5 bases, and 7 bases stayed unmatched.

The CDR3 loop reads CASSQGRTEAFF. In DNA form, the CDR3 reads TGCGCCAGCAGTCAAGGGCGCACTGAAGCTTTCTTT. This sequence joins TRBV23-1 and TRBJ1-1, with unresolved D. TRBV23-1 falls under the ORF class, with uncertain function. Trimming pared 2 bases from V and 4 bases from J, leaving 5 bases between. This CDR3 region has 12 residues.

This clone has only one observation. This chain joins TRBV10-3 and TRBJ2-7, with 7 bases lining up with TRBD1. CDR3 length: 15 residues. V lost 5 bases and J lost 0; bases outside the gene matches: 7. Per germline, CDR1 ENHRY and CDR2 SYGVKD. The CDR3 loop is CAISPDRDSSYEQYF. CDR3 in DNA: TGTGCCATCAGTCCTGACCGGGACAGCTCCTACGAGCAGTACTTC.